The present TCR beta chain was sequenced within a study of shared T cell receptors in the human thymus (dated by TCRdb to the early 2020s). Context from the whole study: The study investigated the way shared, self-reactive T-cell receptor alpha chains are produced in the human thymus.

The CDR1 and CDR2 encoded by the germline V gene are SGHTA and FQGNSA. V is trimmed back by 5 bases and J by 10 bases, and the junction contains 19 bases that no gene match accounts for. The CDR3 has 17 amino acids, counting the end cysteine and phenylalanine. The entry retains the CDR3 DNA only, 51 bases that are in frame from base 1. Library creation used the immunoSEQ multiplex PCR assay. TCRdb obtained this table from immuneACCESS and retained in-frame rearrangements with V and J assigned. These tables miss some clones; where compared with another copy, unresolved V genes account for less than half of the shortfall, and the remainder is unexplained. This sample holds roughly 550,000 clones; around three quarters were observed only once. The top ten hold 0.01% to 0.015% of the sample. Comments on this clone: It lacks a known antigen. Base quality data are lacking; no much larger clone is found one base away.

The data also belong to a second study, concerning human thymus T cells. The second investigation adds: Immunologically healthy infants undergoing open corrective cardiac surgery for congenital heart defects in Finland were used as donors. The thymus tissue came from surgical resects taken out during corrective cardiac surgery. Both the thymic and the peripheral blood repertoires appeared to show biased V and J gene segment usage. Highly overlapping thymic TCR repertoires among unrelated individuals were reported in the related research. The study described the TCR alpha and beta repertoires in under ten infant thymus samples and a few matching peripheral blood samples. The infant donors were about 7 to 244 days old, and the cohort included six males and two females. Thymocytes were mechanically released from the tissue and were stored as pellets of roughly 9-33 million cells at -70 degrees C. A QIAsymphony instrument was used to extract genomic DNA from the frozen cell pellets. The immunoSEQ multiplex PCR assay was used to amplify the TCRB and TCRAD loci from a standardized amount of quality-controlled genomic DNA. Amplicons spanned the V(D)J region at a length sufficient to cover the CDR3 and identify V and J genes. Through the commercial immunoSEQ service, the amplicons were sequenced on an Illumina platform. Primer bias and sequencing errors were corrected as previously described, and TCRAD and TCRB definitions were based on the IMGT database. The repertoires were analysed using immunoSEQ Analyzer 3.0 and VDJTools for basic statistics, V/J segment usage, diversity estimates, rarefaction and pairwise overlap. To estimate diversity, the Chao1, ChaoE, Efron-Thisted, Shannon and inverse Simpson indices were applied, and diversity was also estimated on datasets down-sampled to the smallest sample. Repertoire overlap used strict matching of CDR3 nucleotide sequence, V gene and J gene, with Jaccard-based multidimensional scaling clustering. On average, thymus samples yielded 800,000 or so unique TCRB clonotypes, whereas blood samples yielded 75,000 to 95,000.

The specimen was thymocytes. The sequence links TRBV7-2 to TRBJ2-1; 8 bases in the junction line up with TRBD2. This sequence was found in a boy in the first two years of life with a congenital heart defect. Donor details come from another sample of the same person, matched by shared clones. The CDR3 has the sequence CASSLTLAGGSPGEQFF. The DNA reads TGTGCCAGCAGCCTAACCTTGGCGGGAGGTTCGCCGGGGGAGCAGTTCTTC.